What follows is one T cell receptor (beta chain) and its context. V shed 1 base and J shed 5 bases, with 20 bases lying between them. The CDR3 has 17 amino acids. Germline CDR1 SEHNR, CDR2 FQNEAQ (reference sequence). Authors' analysis steps: Nucleated cell number was recorded as an estimate derived from reference gene primer amplification. TCRdb's copy holds only in-frame clones and misses some; the assay was immunoSEQ multiplex PCR. V and J calls plus clone size are reproduced from that table; the DNA served to infer D and trimming. In the table there are 200,000 or so clones, 65% to 90% of which are singletons. These data are taken from a study of blood T cell repertoires in COVID-19. Background on the study: Nucleic acid was either cDNA or gDNA, and it came from T cells, B-cell-depleted T cells, or PBMCs.

Source material: peripheral blood. This chain links TRBV7-9 with TRBJ2-5, with D tentatively TRBD1 (7 bases). The receptor was derived from a human donor in a cohort sampled during active COVID-19. CDR3 DNA sequence: TGTGCCAGCAGCTTAGTGAGGGGGCCGGAGAGCGGGGAGACCCAGTACTTC. This sequence encodes CASSLVRGPESGETQYF.